This T cell receptor (beta chain) was obtained from a study of blood T cell repertoires in COVID-19. Study details: The analysed material was cDNA or gDNA that came from T cells, B-cell-depleted T cells, or PBMCs.

Libraries were prepared by immunoSEQ multiplex PCR; TCRdb keeps only in-frame clonotypes and omits some of them. The sample gives around 300,000 clones, 88% of which show up once; about 3% is in the top ten. CDR1 is SGHVS, CDR2 FNYEAQ, per germline. The CDR3 is made up of 16 amino acids. Trimming cost V 2 bases and J 2 bases; bases outside gene matches: 9. The rearrangement uses TRBV7-6 and TRBJ2-7, with 7 bases matching TRBD1. The sample consisted of PBMCs or T cells enriched from blood (not recorded which). The source of this sequence is a woman aged 50 to 60 who had recovered from COVID-19. The CDR3 coding sequence is TGTGCCAGCAGCTTATTCAGAGGGGGCTCCACCTACGAGCAGTACTTC. The encoded protein is CASSLFRGGSTYEQYF.